This T cell receptor (beta chain) was identified during a study of T cells after yellow fever vaccination. Study details: Fractions low in cell number were prepared with SMART-Seq v4 Ultra Low Input. Study-wide results and caveats: Contamination by abundant bulk-population clonotypes could be present in FACS-sorted repertoires. Among primary-vaccination clones, most reappeared after the booster, at almost 98% for CD4 and approximately 88% for CD8.

The V gene's germline CDR1 is MNHEY and CDR2 SMNVEV (reference sequence). V shed 7 bases and J shed 1 base, with 20 bases lying between them. This CDR3 comprises 16 residues. TCR cDNA, made by 5'RACE template switching, carried an added universal primer site and UMIs. TCRdb reprocessed the 5' RACE reads via MiXCR and lists one record per CDR3 protein. The profile shows 500,000 to 650,000 distinct CDR3 sequences, about 13% of them singletons. About this clonotype: Its antigen is currently unknown.

V is TRBV27 and J is TRBJ2-7; D may be TRBD2 (6 bases). This specimen consisted of PBMCs, obtained on the day of the yellow fever booster vaccination. The TCR sequence derives from a man aged 25 to 45 who received the YFV17D yellow fever vaccine. This CDR3 is CASNSIGGPPSYEQYF. CDR3 DNA sequence: TGTGCCAGCAATAGTATAGGAGGGCCCCCTTCCTACGAGCAGTACTTC.